The 5 T cell receptor beta chains below were found in one sample sequenced in a study of blood T cell repertoires in COVID-19. Assay used: immunoSEQ multiplex PCR; TCRdb lists only in-frame clones, some missing. The sample holds roughly 150,000 clones, over 70% seen once. Specimen: PBMCs or T cells enriched from blood (not recorded which). The source of these receptors is a woman in her sixties who had recovered from COVID-19.

The chain has TRBV28 and TRBJ1-6, with 9 bases aligning to TRBD1. Trimming removed 2 bases from V and 5 bases from J; junction bases left unmatched: 4. This CDR3 is built from 16 residues. Germline lookup yields CDR1 MDHEN and CDR2 SYDVKM. This chain's CDR3 is CASSLDGTGNNSPLHF. The CDR3 region has the DNA TGTGCCAGCAGTTTAGACGGGACAGGGAATAATTCACCCCTCCACTTT.

This clone was seen only once. The V and J genes are TRBV5-1 and TRBJ2-2; 8 nucleotides align to TRBD2. The germline CDR1 and CDR2 sequences are SGHRS and YFSETQ. Germline trimming cut 3 bases from V and 5 bases from J; bases unmatched to any gene: 9. This CDR3 contains 16 residues. CDR3 in DNA: TGCGCCAGCAGCTATTTCGGGGGGGCCGATACCGGGGAGCTGTTTTTT. Protein: CASSYFGGADTGELFF. Complete variable domain (other parts from reference TRBV5-1 and TRBJ2-2): KAGVTQTPRYLIKTRGQQVTLSCSPISGHRSVSWYQQTPGQGLQFLFEYFSETQRNKGNFPGRFSGRQFSNSRSEMNVSTLELGDSALYLCASSYFGGADTGELFFGEGSRLTVL.

This chain uses TRBV30 with TRBJ2-7; D possibly corresponds to TRBD1 (6 bases). V lost 1 base, J lost 5 bases, and 6 bases lay in between. CDR3 length equals 11 residues. Germline V gives CDR1 GTSNPN, CDR2 SVGIG (reference sequence). Here the CDR3 reads CAWSDRDEQYF. Here the CDR3 DNA reads TGTGCCTGGAGTGACAGGGACGAGCAGTACTTC.

The chain uses TRBV7-6 and TRBJ2-2, with a tentative D call TRBD2 (5 bases). Trimming took 5 bases from V and 2 from J, leaving 12 bases between them. Germline values: CDR1 SGHVS, CDR2 FNYEAQ. The CDR3 has 15 amino acids. CDR3 amino acids: CASSPLGVNTGELFF. DNA for the CDR3: TGTGCCAGCAGCCCTCTCGGGGTCAACACCGGGGAGCTGTTTTTT.

About this clone: This sample also contains other DNA sequences that code for the same CDR3. The chain is built from TRBV5-6 and TRBJ1-3, with D unclear. Trimming shortened V by 1 base and J by 0 bases, and 8 bases separated the two germline ends. This CDR3 is 15 amino acids long. Germline CDR1 reads SGHDT; CDR2 reads YYEEEE. CDR3 protein: CASSLTGSSGNTIYF. The CDR3 DNA reads as TGTGCCAGCAGCTTGACGGGTTCCTCTGGAAACACCATATATTTT.